These 13 T cell receptor beta chains share one sample of origin, sequenced in a study of T cells after yellow fever vaccination. TCRdb fed the 5' RACE reads into MiXCR, producing one record per CDR3 protein. The sample carries a few hundred thousand distinct CDR3 sequences, roughly 4.3% recorded once. The sample in question was PBMCs, obtained 5 days after the yellow fever booster vaccination. These receptors were taken from a man in his late teens or twenties who received the YFV17D yellow fever vaccine.

V gene TRBV10-3 combines with J gene TRBJ2-2, with D perhaps TRBD1 or TRBD2 (5 bases each). The CDR3 contains 17 residues. Trimming shortened V by 4 bases and J by 1 base, and 16 bases separated the two germline ends. Germline values: CDR1 ENHRY, CDR2 SYGVKD. The chain's CDR3 is CAISGDVGRGNTGELFF. CDR3 DNA: TGTGCCATCAGTGGGGACGTAGGACGAGGGAACACCGGGGAGCTGTTTTTT.

This chain connects TRBV10-3 to TRBJ1-1; 9 bases map to TRBD1. Germline V CDR1 and CDR2: ENHRY, SYGVKD. This CDR3 region has 16 residues. V was clipped by 7 bases and J by 5 bases; unmatched bases: 14. The CDR3 region has the DNA TGTGCCATCAACCAGGGGACAGGGAATTCGGGAACTGAAGCTTTCTTT. It is translated as CAINQGTGNSGTEAFF.

The rearrangement uses TRBV2 and TRBJ2-3; D is ambiguous. From germline, CDR1 is SNHLY and CDR2 FYNNEI. The germline V and J ends were trimmed by 4 bases and 0 bases, with 5 bases remaining between them. This CDR3 has 13 residues. CDR3 amino acids: CASSVISTDTQYF. In DNA form, the CDR3 reads TGTGCCAGCAGTGTTATTAGCACAGATACGCAGTATTTT.

The rearrangement joins TRBV6-1 to TRBJ1-5; no definite D call. This CDR3 comprises 12 residues. The V and J ends lost 3 bases and 6 bases respectively, with 6 bases between them. Germline loops: CDR1 MNHNS, CDR2 SASEGT. The CDR3 reads CASSDPLQPQHF. DNA of the CDR3: TGTGCCAGCAGTGATCCCCTTCAGCCCCAGCATTTT.

This clonotype was detected ten times or more. This chain uses TRBV20-1 with TRBJ2-3; TRBD2 might be the D (7 bases). The CDR3 is 12 residues long. V lost 0 bases to trimming and J lost 15 bases, with 16 bases between them. The V gene's germline CDR1 is DFQATT and CDR2 SNEGSKA (reference sequence). The CDR3 DNA sequence: TGCAGTGCTAGAGATACCGGGGGGCCGCCCTATTTT. Residues: CSARDTGGPPYF.

This clonotype was seen only a few times. The chain joins TRBV25-1 to TRBJ2-5, with 7 bases matching TRBD1. The CDR3 sequence is 12 residues long. The J segment lost 3 bases and the V segment lost 8 bases, leaving 3 bases of the junction unmatched. The V gene's germline CDR1 is MGHDK and CDR2 SYGVNS. CDR3: CASPGQKETQYF. CDR3 DNA: TGTGCCAGCCCGGGACAGAAAGAGACCCAGTACTTC. Drawing the rest from reference TRBV25-1 and TRBJ2-5, the complete variable domain is EADIYQTPRYLVIGTGKKITLECSQTMGHDKMYWYQQDPGMELHLIHYSYGVNSTEKGDLSSESTVSRIRTEHFPLTLESARPSHTSQYLCASPGQKETQYFGPGTRLLVL.

As to this clonotype: A junction boundary mismatches the germline segment, possibly from a read error. The chain has TRBV7-7 and TRBJ2-1; D tentatively fits TRBD1 or TRBD2 (5 bases each). CDR1 and CDR2 (germline): SSHAT, FNYEAQ (reference sequence). There are 15 residues in the CDR3. The chain's CDR3 is CASSFGSGWGYEQFF. The CDR3 DNA follows: TGTGCTAGCAGCTTCGGGTCGGGATGGGGGTATGAGCAGTTCTTC.

The J gene is TRBJ1-5, the V gene TRBV4-2, with 7 bases aligning to TRBD1. The germline gives CDR1 LGHNA, CDR2 YNFKEQ. The V segment lost 0 bases and the J segment 7 bases; nucleotides outside the gene matches: 9. The CDR3 sequence is 16 residues long. The CDR3 here is CASSQESGQSHQPQHF. The CDR3 DNA is TGTGCCAGCAGCCAAGAATCGGGACAGTCCCACCAGCCCCAGCATTTT.

This clonotype was recorded a few times. V and J are TRBV12-3 or TRBV12-4 and TRBJ2-5; 10 positions match TRBD1. V was clipped by 2 bases and J by 5 bases; unmatched bases: 5. This CDR3 is built from 15 residues. This CDR3 reads CASSLQTGGGETQYF. Here the CDR3 DNA reads TGTGCCAGCAGTTTACAGACAGGGGGCGGGGAGACCCAGTACTTC.

This clonotype showed up just a few times. V is TRBV7-6 and J is TRBJ2-3; D call uncertain. Trimming took off 3 bases at V and 0 bases at J, with 10 bases between the two ends. The CDR3 extends over 15 amino acids. The germline CDR1 and CDR2 sequences are SGHVS and FNYEAQ. The CDR3 loop reads CASSFGPRSTDTQYF. The CDR3 nucleotides are TGTGCCAGCAGCTTTGGACCGAGGAGCACAGATACGCAGTATTTT.

There are many counts of this clonotype. The chain employs TRBV6-2 or TRBV6-3 and TRBJ2-2; the match to TRBD1 covers 7 bases. Germline V gives CDR1 MNHEY, CDR2 SVGEGT. With 4 bases clipped from V and 6 bases from J, the junction kept 14 bases outside the gene matches. CDR3 size: 17 residues. The CDR3 region is CASSSPSTGKGSGELFF. CDR3 nucleotide sequence: TGTGCCAGCAGTTCACCTTCGACAGGGAAGGGTTCCGGGGAGCTGTTTTTT.

This clonotype was recorded at least ten times. V and J are TRBV5-4 and TRBJ2-4; perhaps TRBD1 as D (6 bases). Trimming shortened V by 4 bases and J by 8 bases, and 19 bases separated the two germline ends. In germline, CDR1 is SGHNT, CDR2 YYREEE (reference sequence). The CDR3 has 15 residues. DNA for the CDR3: TGTGCCAGCAGCGATCGCTCCGGGACATTTGACATTCAGTACTTC. Translating gives CASSDRSGTFDIQYF.

This chain's CDR3 is CSARRGLAGAYEQFF. The CDR3 DNA reads TGCAGTGCTAGGCGCGGACTAGCGGGGGCCTATGAGCAGTTCTTC. The chain uses TRBV20-1 and TRBJ2-1; 13 bases line up with TRBD2. Germline values: CDR1 DFQATT, CDR2 SNEGSKA (reference sequence). The CDR3 is 15 amino acids. Losses at the gene ends were 3 bases for V and 8 bases for J; bases not matched to a gene: 7.